This T cell receptor beta chain stems from a study of control samples from healthy donors and cancer patients (dated by TCRdb to about 2020). For this clone: Its antigen is unknown. Base qualities were left out, and no much larger clone turns up one base away.

Receptor libraries were prepared by the immunoSEQ multiplex PCR assay. TCRdb stores this immuneACCESS table with in-frame sequences only. Part of the clones is absent; in the studies checked, under half of the shortfall reflects unresolved V genes, and no reason is known for the rest. The sample table lists 90,000 to 150,000 clones, approximately 93% of them with a count of one. Clones ranked in the top ten supply around 7.6% of the sample. Deletion took 5 bases off V and 7 bases off J, with a span of 9 bases between the germline ends. CDR3 length: 13 amino acids, cysteine to phenylalanine. Only the CDR3 DNA is retained, 39 bases long and in frame from the first base. The CDR1 and CDR2 encoded by the germline V gene are WSHSY and SAAADI.

Sequencing input: blood. Recombination connected TRBV10-2 to TRBJ1-6; TRBD1 is a possible D gene, resting on 5 matching bases. This clonotype originated in a woman aged 18-29 years in good health. The bases read TGCGCCAGCAGTACAGGTCAAAATTCACCCCTCCACTTT. Translation gives CASSTGQNSPLHF.